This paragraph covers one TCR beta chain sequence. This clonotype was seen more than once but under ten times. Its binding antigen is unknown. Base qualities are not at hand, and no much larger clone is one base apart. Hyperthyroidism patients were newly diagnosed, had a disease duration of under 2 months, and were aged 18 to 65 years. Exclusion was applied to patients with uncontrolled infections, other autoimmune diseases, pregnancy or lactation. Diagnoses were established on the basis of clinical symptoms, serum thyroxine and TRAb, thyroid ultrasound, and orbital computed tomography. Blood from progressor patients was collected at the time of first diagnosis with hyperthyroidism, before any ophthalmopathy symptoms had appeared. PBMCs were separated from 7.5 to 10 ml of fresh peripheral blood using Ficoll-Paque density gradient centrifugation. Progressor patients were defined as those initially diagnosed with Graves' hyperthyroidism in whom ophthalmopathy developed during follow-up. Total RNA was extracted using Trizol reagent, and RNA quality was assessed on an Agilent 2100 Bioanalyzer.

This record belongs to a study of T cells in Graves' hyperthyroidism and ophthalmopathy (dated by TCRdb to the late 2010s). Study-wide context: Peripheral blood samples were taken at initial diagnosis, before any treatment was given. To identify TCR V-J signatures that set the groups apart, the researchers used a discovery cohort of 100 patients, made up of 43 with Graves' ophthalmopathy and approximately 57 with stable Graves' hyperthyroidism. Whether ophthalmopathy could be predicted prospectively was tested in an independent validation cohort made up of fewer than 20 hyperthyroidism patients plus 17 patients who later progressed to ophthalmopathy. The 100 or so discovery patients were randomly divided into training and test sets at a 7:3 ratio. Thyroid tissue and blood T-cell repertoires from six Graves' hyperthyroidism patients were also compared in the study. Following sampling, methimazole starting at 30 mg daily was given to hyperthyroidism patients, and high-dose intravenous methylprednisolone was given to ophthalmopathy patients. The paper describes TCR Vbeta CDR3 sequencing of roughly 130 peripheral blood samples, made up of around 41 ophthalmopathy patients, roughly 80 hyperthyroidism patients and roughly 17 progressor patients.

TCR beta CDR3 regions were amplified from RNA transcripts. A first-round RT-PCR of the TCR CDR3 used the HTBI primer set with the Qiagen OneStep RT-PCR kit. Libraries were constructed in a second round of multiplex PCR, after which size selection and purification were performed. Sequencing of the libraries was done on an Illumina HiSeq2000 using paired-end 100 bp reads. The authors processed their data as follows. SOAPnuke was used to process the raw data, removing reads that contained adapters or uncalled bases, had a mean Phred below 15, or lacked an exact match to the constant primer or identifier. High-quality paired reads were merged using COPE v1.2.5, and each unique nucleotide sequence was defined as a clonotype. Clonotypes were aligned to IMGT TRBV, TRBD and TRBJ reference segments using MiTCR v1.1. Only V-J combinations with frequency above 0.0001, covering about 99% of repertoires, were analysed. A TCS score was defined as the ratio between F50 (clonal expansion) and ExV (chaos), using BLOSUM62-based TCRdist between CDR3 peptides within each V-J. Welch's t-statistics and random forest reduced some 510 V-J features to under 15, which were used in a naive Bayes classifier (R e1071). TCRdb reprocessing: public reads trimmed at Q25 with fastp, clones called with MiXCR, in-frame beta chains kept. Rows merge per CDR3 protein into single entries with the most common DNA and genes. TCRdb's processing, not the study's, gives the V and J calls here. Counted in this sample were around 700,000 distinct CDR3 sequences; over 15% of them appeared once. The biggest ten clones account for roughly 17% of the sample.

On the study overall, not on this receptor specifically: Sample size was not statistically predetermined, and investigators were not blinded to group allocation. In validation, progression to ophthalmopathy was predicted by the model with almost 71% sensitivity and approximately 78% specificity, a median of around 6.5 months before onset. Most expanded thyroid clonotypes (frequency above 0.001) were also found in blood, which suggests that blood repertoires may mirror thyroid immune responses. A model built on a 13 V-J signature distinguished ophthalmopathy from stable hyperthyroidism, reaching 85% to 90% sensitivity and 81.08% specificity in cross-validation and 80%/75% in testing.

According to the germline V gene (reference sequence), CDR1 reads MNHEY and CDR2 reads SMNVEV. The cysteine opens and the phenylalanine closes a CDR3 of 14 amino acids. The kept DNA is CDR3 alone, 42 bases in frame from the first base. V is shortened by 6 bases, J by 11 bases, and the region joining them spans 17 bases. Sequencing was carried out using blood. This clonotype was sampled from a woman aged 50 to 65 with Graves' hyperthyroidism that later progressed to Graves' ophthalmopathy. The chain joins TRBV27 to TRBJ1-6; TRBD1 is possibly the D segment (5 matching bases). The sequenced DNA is TGTGCCAGCAGCCCGGGACTCCCGATGGCACCCCTCCACTTT. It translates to CASSPGLPMAPLHF.